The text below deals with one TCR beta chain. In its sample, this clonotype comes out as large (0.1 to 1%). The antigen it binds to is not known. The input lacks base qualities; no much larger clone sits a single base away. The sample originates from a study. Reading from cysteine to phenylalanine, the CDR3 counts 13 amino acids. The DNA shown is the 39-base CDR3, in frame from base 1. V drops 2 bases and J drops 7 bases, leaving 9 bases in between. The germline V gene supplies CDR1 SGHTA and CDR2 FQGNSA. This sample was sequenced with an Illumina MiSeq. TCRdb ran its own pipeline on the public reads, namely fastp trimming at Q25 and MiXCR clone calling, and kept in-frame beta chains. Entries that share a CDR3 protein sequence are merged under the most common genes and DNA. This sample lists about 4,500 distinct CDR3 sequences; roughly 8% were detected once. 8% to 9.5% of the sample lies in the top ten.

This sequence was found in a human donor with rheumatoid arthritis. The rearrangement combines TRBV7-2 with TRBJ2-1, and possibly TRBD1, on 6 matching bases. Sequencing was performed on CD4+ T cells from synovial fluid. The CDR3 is CASSLQGGNEQFF. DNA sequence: TGTGCCAGCAGCTTACAAGGGGGAAATGAGCAGTTCTTC.